Below, 20 T cell receptor beta chains from the same sample are listed, as sequenced in a study of cytomegalovirus exposure and HLA in healthy donors. The PCR ran on 60 Vbeta and 13 Jbeta primers. The assay was immunoSEQ multiplex PCR, and TCRdb's table has in-frame clones only and misses some. The sample yields 75,000 to 100,000 clones, around 82% seen once. Sample: PBMCs. Receptors were obtained from a man between 40 and 49 years old in good health and CMV-seronegative.

V and J are TRBV6-6 and TRBJ1-2; D is unresolved. The V end was cut by 4 bases, the J end by 4 bases, with 19 bases between. This CDR3 spans 16 amino acids. Germline values: CDR1 MNHNY, CDR2 SVGAGI (reference sequence). The CDR3 DNA is TGTGCCAGCAGTTTAGGCACGGAGGTTTCTATCTATGGCTACACCTTC. The encoded protein is CASSLGTEVSIYGYTF.

This chain uses TRBV5-1 with TRBJ1-1; D is unclear. Germline lookup yields CDR1 SGHRS and CDR2 YFSETQ. The CDR3 has 13 residues. Between the trimmed V and J ends, which lost 0 bases and 4 bases, there was a span of 7 bases. The CDR3 nucleotides read TGCGCCAGCAGCTTGGCACTGATCACTGAAGCTTTCTTT. Residues: CASSLALITEAFF.

The chain joins TRBV29-1 to TRBJ2-7, with D perhaps matching TRBD1 (6 bases). The CDR3 is 17 amino acids. Germline V lookup: CDR1 SQVTM, CDR2 ANQGSEA. Deletions cut 1 base from V and 2 bases from J, with 21 bases between. The CDR3 nucleotides read TGCAGCGTTGAAGTAGTAAGGCAACAGGGACCAGCCTACGAGCAGTACTTC. Translation: CSVEVVRQQGPAYEQYF.

The chain has TRBV7-9 and TRBJ2-7; D may be TRBD2 (7 bases). The germline V gene has CDR1 SEHNR and CDR2 FQNEAQ (reference sequence). The V end was cut by 2 bases, the J end by 2 bases, with 19 bases between. CDR3 length: 17 amino acids. CDR3 sequence (DNA): TGTGCCAGCAGCTTACCCATGGGCCGGGGGGCCACCTACGAGCAGTACTTC. Its translation: CASSLPMGRGATYEQYF.

This clone showed up just a few times. This chain uses TRBV30 with TRBJ1-2, with D perhaps TRBD1 (5 bases). This CDR3 comprises 12 residues. V was clipped by 2 bases and J by 2 bases, with 6 bases between them. Germline V gene lookup returns CDR1 GTSNPN and CDR2 SVGIG (reference sequence). The CDR3 nucleotides read TGTGCCTGGAGTCGGGGGAACTATGGCTACACCTTC. Protein product: CAWSRGNYGYTF. Complete variable domain (other parts from reference TRBV30 and TRBJ1-2): SQTIHQWPATLVQPVGSPLSLECTVEGTSNPNLYWYRQAAGRGLQLLFYSVGIGQISSEVPQNLSASRPQDRQFILSSKKLLLSDSGFYLCAWSRGNYGYTFGSGTRLTVV.

The chain is built from TRBV19 and TRBJ1-3, with D possibly matching TRBD1 (6 bases). CDR1 is LNHDA, CDR2 SQIVND, per germline (reference sequence). CDR3 length: 13 residues. V was clipped by 8 bases and J by 4 bases, with 12 bases between them. The DNA for the CDR3 is TGTGCCAGTGAAACAGGGAACGGAAACACCATATATTTT. Its protein is CASETGNGNTIYF.

This chain joins TRBV28 and TRBJ2-4, with D maybe TRBD1 (5 bases). Trimming removed 1 base from V and 11 bases from J, with 9 bases in between. The CDR3 is made up of 12 amino acids. Germline values: CDR1 MDHEN, CDR2 SYDVKM. For the CDR3, the DNA is TGTGCCAGCAGTTTATCCAGGGCGTTTCAGTACTTC. It yields the protein CASSLSRAFQYF.

V gene TRBV15 combines with J gene TRBJ2-3, with TRBD2 matching over 8 bases. Trimming cost V 0 bases and J 1 base; bases outside gene matches: 0. Germline lookup yields CDR1 LNHNV and CDR2 YYDKDF (reference sequence). The CDR3 has 15 residues. The CDR3 loop is CATSRERGGTDTQYF. CDR3 in DNA: TGTGCCACCAGCAGAGAGCGGGGGGGCACAGATACGCAGTATTTT.

This chain uses TRBV9 with TRBJ2-3; TRBD2 aligns across 9 bases. The V segment lost 5 bases and the J segment 0 bases; nucleotides outside the gene matches: 4. There are 15 residues in the CDR3. Germline assignment: CDR1 SGDLS and CDR2 YYNGEE. CDR3 sequence: CASSRLAASTDTQYF. CDR3 nucleotides: TGTGCCAGCAGTCGACTAGCGGCTAGCACAGATACGCAGTATTTT.

The CDR3 bases are TGTGCCAGCAGCCAAGTGCCAGCGGCCCACAATGAGCAGTTCTTC. Encoded protein: CASSQVPAAHNEQFF. The rearrangement links TRBV4-2 to TRBJ2-1, with D possibly matching TRBD2 (5 bases). Germline assignment: CDR1 LGHNA and CDR2 YNFKEQ. Trimming cost V 1 base and J 5 bases, with 12 bases left between them. This CDR3 contains 15 residues.

This chain connects TRBV6-5 to TRBJ1-4, with TRBD1 matching over 8 bases. The germline CDR1 and CDR2 sequences are MNHEY and SVGAGI. The CDR3 has 14 residues. V was pared by 6 bases and J by 2 bases, with 2 bases of the junction left unmatched. The CDR3 bases are TGTGCCAGCAGCCGGACAGGGACTAATGAAAAACTGTTTTTT. Translating gives CASSRTGTNEKLFF.

This clone was counted once. In the same sample, other DNA sequences code for this CDR3. This sequence joins TRBV30 and TRBJ1-2, with D possibly being TRBD1 (6 bases). The germline V and J ends were trimmed by 4 bases and 2 bases, with 8 bases remaining between them. Germline-derived CDR1 and CDR2 are GTSNPN and SVGIG (reference sequence). The CDR3 is 12 amino acids. Here the CDR3 DNA reads TGTGCCTGGACGACAGGAAACTATGGCTACACCTTC. Its protein product is CAWTTGNYGYTF.

The genes are TRBV15 and TRBJ2-1, with D perhaps matching TRBD2 (7 bases). The V and J ends lost 11 bases and 0 bases respectively, with 17 bases between them. The germline CDR1 and CDR2 sequences are LNHNV and YYDKDF (reference sequence). The CDR3 runs to 15 residues. This CDR3 is CASRGGGASYNEQFF. The CDR3 DNA sequence: TGTGCCTCAAGGGGGGGTGGGGCCTCCTACAATGAGCAGTTCTTC.

Regarding this clone: The sample holds other DNA sequences that translate to the same CDR3. This chain uses TRBV28 with TRBJ2-7; 8 bases match TRBD1. Germline values: CDR1 MDHEN, CDR2 SYDVKM. CDR3 length: 16 residues. With 4 bases clipped from V and 4 bases from J, the junction kept 12 bases outside the gene matches. CDR3 nucleotides: TGTGCCAGCAGTTCCCTGACAGGGGACCCCAATTACGAGCAGTACTTC. This codes for CASSSLTGDPNYEQYF.

The chain uses TRBV14 and TRBJ2-1; TRBD2 agrees at 10 bases. Germline lookup yields CDR1 SGHDN and CDR2 FVKESK. V gave up 5 bases and J gave up 5 bases; unmatched junction bases: 12. The CDR3 covers 17 residues. The DNA of the CDR3 is TGTGCCAGCAGCAAACGGCCACTAGCGGGATACAACAATGAGCAGTTCTTC. It codes for CASSKRPLAGYNNEQFF.

The V and J genes are TRBV27 and TRBJ2-7, with 7 nucleotides matching TRBD1. CDR3 length equals 15 residues. Germline CDR1 and CDR2: MNHEY and SMNVEV (reference sequence). V was clipped by 5 bases and J by 4 bases; unmatched bases: 11. The CDR3 sequence: CASSPPQGPIYEQYF. The CDR3 nucleotides are TGTGCCAGCAGTCCGCCACAGGGGCCGATTTACGAGCAGTACTTC.

This chain joins TRBV5-8 and TRBJ2-1; D call uncertain. Per the germline V gene, CDR1 is SGHTS and CDR2 is YDEGEE. The length of the CDR3 is 11 residues. The V gene lost 4 bases and the J gene lost 4 bases, with 3 bases spanning the gap. CDR3 in amino acids: CASSLYNEQFF. The CDR3 DNA reads TGTGCCAGCAGCCTGTACAATGAGCAGTTCTTC.

This clone appeared once. This chain connects TRBV2 to TRBJ2-7; tentative D call: TRBD2 (5 bases). The V and J ends lost 4 bases and 5 bases respectively, with 12 bases between them. The CDR3 is made up of 13 amino acids. Germline CDR1 is SNHLY and CDR2 is FYNNEI. The CDR3 DNA reads TGTGCCAGCAGTGCTCTAGCTGGTGACGAGCAGTACTTC. As protein: CASSALAGDEQYF.

This clone showed up just a few times. The gene calls are TRBV6-5 and TRBJ2-1, with TRBD2 matching 9 bases. Unmatched junction bases numbered 11, after V lost 2 bases and J lost 9 bases. This CDR3 has 16 residues. Germline CDR1 MNHEY, CDR2 SVGAGI. The CDR3 DNA sequence: TGTGCCAGCAGTTACGAGTTAGCGGGAGCTCACCTTGAGCAGTTCTTC. It yields the protein CASSYELAGAHLEQFF.

This sequence joins TRBV27 and TRBJ1-1; 7 bases line up with TRBD1. V shed 0 bases, J shed 4 bases, and the junction held 5 bases outside the gene matches. The CDR3 loop spans 15 amino acids. Germline CDR1 reads MNHEY; CDR2 reads SMNVEV (reference sequence). The CDR3, as DNA: TGTGCCAGCAGTTTATCAGCGACAGGGTCCACTGAAGCTTTCTTT. Protein: CASSLSATGSTEAFF.